One and the same sample provided the 8 T cell receptor beta chains below, sequenced in a study of shared clonotypes between healthy human individuals. Method: immunoSEQ multiplex PCR; TCRdb's copy keeps in-frame clones and lacks some. The data hold 2 million to 3 million clones, with approximately 94% observed a single time. The sample was naive CD4+ T cells from PBMCs. Subset specified: CD45RA+ positively selected. The receptors come from a man aged 18 to 29 in good health. Some clones in this sample may be carry-over from other donors' samples.

Written as DNA, the CDR3 is TGTGCCAGTAGTCCCCATTATTTGGGGGGGTACGAGCAGTACTTC. This encodes CASSPHYLGGYEQYF. V gene TRBV19 combines with J gene TRBJ2-7; 7 bases fit TRBD2. This CDR3 spans 15 amino acids. Germline V gene lookup returns CDR1 LNHDA and CDR2 SQIVND (reference sequence). The V segment lost 5 bases and the J segment 4 bases; nucleotides outside the gene matches: 11.

The chain is built from TRBV7-2 and TRBJ1-1, with TRBD1 identical over 7 bases. Germline lookup yields CDR1 SGHTA and CDR2 FQGNSA. The CDR3 extends over 13 amino acids. The trim removed 5 bases at V and 7 bases at J, leaving 7 bases unmatched. This chain's CDR3 is CASSRDRVGEAFF. CDR3 bases: TGTGCCAGCAGCCGAGACAGGGTAGGTGAAGCTTTCTTT.

V and J are TRBV30 and TRBJ1-6, with TRBD1 identical over 7 bases. After removal of 2 bases from V and 9 bases from J, the junction contained 7 bases not matched to a gene. The CDR3 covers 14 residues. Germline V gene lookup returns CDR1 GTSNPN and CDR2 SVGIG (reference sequence). Written as DNA, the CDR3 is TGTGCCTGGAGTTTGGTGACAGGGAGTTCACCCCTCCACTTT. Encoded protein: CAWSLVTGSSPLHF. Supplemented by reference TRBV30 and TRBJ1-6, the full variable domain reads SQTIHQWPATLVQPVGSPLSLECTVEGTSNPNLYWYRQAAGRGLQLLFYSVGIGQISSEVPQNLSASRPQDRQFILSSKKLLLSDSGFYLCAWSLVTGSSPLHFGNGTRLTVT.

The rearrangement links TRBV15 to TRBJ2-3; no clear D. Trimming cost V 0 bases and J 6 bases, with 16 bases left between them. The CDR3 spans 16 residues. CDR1 and CDR2 from the germline V gene are LNHNV and YYDKDF (reference sequence). The CDR3 loop is CATSREALVSYDTQYF. The DNA for the CDR3 is TGTGCCACCAGCAGAGAGGCTCTGGTTTCGTATGATACGCAGTATTTT.

This clone was observed once. The chain joins TRBV7-8 to TRBJ2-5; a weak D match, TRBD2 (6 bases). Germline CDR1 and CDR2: SGHVS and FQNEAQ. The CDR3 sequence is 17 residues long. Deletions cut 6 bases from V and 1 base from J, with 21 bases between. This chain's CDR3 is CASSFYQDYRLQETQYF. CDR3 coding DNA: TGTGCCAGCAGTTTTTATCAGGACTACCGGCTCCAAGAGACCCAGTACTTC.

The V gene is TRBV7-2, the J gene TRBJ2-1; D gene unclear. V was pared by 2 bases and J by 4 bases, with 15 bases between. Germline loops: CDR1 SGHTA, CDR2 FQGNSA. The CDR3 has 16 residues. CDR3 DNA sequence: TGTGCCAGCAGCTTAAGTATGTCAGGAACGTACAATGAGCAGTTCTTC. Translation gives CASSLSMSGTYNEQFF.

The chain has TRBV30 and TRBJ1-2, with D perhaps matching TRBD1 (6 bases). CDR3 length: 11 amino acids. V dropped 4 bases and J dropped 7 bases, with 10 bases sitting between them. Germline-derived CDR1 and CDR2 are GTSNPN and SVGIG (reference sequence). CDR3 sequence (DNA): TGTGCCTGGACAGGGGCTGGTGGCTACACCTTC. It yields the protein CAWTGAGGYTF.

The V and J genes are TRBV4-2 and TRBJ2-1; D possibly corresponds to TRBD2 (5 bases). The CDR3 loop spans 13 amino acids. Germline CDR1 LGHNA, CDR2 YNFKEQ. The V end was cut by 1 base, the J end by 16 bases, with 17 bases between. CDR3 nucleotides: TGTGCCAGCAGCCAAGTTGTTGGGAGTCCCTCCTTCTTC. Its translation is CASSQVVGSPSFF.